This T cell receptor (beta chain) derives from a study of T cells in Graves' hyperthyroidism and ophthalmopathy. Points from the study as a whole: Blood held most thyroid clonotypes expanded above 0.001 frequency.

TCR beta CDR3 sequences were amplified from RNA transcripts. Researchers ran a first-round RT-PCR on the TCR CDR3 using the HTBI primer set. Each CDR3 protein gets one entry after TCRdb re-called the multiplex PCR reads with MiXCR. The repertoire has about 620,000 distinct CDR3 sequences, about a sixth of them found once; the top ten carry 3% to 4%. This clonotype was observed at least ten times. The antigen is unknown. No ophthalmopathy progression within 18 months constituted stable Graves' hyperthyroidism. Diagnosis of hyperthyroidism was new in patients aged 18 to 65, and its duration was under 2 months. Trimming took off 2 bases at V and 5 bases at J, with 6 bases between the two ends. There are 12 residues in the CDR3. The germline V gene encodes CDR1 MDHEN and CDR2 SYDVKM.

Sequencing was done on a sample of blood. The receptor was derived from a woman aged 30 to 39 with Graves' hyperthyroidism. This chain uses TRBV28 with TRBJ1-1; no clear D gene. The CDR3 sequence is CASSLIQTEAFF. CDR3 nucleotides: TGTGCCAGCAGTTTAATCCAAACTGAAGCTTTCTTT.